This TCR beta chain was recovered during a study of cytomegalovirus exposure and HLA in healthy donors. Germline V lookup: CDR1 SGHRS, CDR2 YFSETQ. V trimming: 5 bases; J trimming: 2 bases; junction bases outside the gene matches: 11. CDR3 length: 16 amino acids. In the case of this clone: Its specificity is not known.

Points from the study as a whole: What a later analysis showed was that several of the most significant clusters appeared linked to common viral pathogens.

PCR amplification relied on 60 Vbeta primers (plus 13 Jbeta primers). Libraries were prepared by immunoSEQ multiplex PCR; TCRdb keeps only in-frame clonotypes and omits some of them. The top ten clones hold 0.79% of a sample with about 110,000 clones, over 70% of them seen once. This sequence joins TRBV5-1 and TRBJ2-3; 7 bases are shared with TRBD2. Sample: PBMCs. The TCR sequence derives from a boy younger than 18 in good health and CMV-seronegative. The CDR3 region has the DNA TGCGCCAGCAGTCTCGTAAGCGGGACCTTCACAGATACGCAGTATTTT. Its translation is CASSLVSGTFTDTQYF.